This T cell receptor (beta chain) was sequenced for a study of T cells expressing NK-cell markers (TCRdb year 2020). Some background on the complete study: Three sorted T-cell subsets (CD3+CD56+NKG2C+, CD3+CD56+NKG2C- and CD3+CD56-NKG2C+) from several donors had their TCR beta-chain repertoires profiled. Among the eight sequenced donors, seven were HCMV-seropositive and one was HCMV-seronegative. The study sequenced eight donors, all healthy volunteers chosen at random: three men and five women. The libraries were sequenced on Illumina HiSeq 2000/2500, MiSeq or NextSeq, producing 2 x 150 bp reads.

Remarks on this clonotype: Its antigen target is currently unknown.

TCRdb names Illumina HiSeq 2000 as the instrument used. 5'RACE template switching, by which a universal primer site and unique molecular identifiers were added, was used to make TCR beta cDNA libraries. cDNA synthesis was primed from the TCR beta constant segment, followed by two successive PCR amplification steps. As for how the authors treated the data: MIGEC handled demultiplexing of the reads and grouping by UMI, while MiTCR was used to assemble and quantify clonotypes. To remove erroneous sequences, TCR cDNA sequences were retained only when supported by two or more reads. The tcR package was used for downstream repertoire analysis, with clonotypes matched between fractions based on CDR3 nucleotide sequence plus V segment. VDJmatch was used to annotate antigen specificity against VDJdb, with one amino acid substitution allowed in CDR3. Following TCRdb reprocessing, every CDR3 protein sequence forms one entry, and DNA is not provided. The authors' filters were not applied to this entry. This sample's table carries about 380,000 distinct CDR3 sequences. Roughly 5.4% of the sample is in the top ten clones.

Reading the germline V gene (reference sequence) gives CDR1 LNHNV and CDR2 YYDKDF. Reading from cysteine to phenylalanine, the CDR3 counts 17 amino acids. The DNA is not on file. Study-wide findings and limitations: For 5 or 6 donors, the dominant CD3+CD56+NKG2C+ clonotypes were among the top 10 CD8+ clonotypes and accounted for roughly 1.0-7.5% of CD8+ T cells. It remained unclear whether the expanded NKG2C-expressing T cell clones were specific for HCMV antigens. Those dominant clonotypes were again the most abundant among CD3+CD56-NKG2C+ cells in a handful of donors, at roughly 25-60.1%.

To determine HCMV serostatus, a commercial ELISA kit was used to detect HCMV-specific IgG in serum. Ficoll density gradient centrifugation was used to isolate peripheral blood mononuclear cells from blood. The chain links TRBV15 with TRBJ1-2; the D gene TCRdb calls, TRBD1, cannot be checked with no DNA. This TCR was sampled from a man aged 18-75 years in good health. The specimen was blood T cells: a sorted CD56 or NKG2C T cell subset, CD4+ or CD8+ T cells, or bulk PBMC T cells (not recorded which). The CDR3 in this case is CATSRERRRGSTYGYTF.